The 24 T cell receptor beta chains below come from one sample, sequenced in a study of cytomegalovirus exposure and HLA in healthy donors. PCR was performed using 60 Vbeta and 13 Jbeta primers. Here immunoSEQ multiplex PCR was the method, and the copy in TCRdb shows in-frame clones only, minus some. Seen here are 150,000 to 190,000 clones, roughly four fifths observed once, and the top ten hold approximately 1.3%. Sequencing used PBMCs. The receptors originated from a man younger than 35 in good health and CMV-seronegative.

This clone was counted only a few times. V is TRBV27 and J is TRBJ2-7; 9 nucleotides align to TRBD2. Losses at the gene ends were 6 bases for V and 4 bases for J; bases not matched to a gene: 7. Germline assignment: CDR1 MNHEY and CDR2 SMNVEV (reference sequence). The CDR3 covers 14 residues. The CDR3 DNA is TGTGCCAGCAGCCTTCTGACTAGCGGATACGAGCAGTACTTC. Protein: CASSLLTSGYEQYF.

The rearrangement uses TRBV12-5 and TRBJ2-7; 8 positions match TRBD2. V dropped 9 bases and J dropped 0; count of bases not matched to a gene: 4. The germline V gene has CDR1 LGHNT and CDR2 FRNRAP. There are 13 residues in the CDR3. As DNA, the CDR3 is TGTGCTAGCCGCGGGGGGAGCTCCTACGAGCAGTACTTC. Translation gives CASRGGSSYEQYF.

The chain is built from TRBV28 and TRBJ1-4, with D maybe TRBD1 (5 bases). The CDR3 runs 18 residues. From germline, CDR1 is MDHEN and CDR2 SYDVKM. Trimming cost V 0 bases and J 8 bases, with 22 bases left between them. CDR3 sequence: CASSLWSGGSGSPEKLFF. CDR3 in DNA: TGTGCCAGCAGTTTATGGTCGGGGGGGTCCGGCTCGCCCGAAAAACTGTTTTTT.

This clone was counted between two and nine times. This chain connects TRBV28 to TRBJ1-5, with 7 bases fitting TRBD1. Losses at the gene ends were 7 bases for V and 6 bases for J; bases not matched to a gene: 9. The CDR3 runs to 14 residues. CDR1 is MDHEN and CDR2 is SYDVKM in the germline V gene. CDR3 bases: TGTGCCAGCACATCAGGGCAGGGGGGTCAGCCCCAGCATTTT. Amino acids: CASTSGQGGQPQHF. Combining the CDR3 with reference TRBV28 and TRBJ1-5 gives the whole variable domain DVKVTQSSRYLVKRTGEKVFLECVQDMDHENMFWYRQDPGLGLRLIYFSYDVKMKEKGDIPEGYSVSREKKERFSLILESASTNQTSMYLCASTSGQGGQPQHFGDGTRLSIL.

The chain carries TRBV10-3 and TRBJ2-5; D might be TRBD1 (5 bases). Germline loops: CDR1 ENHRY, CDR2 SYGVKD. CDR3 length equals 15 residues. V was shortened by 2 bases and J by 2 bases, with 12 bases between the two germline ends. The CDR3 DNA sequence: TGTGCCATCAGTGAGAAACAGGCCCTTCAAGAGACCCAGTACTTC. This encodes CAISEKQALQETQYF.

This clone was observed a single time. This sequence joins TRBV7-9 and TRBJ2-1, with TRBD2 matching over 12 bases. The germline V gene has CDR1 SEHNR and CDR2 FQNEAQ (reference sequence). With V trimmed by 4 bases and J by 4 bases, 5 bases remained unmatched. The CDR3 length is 16 residues. In DNA form, the CDR3 reads TGTGCCAGCAGCTCTCGGACTAGCGGGGTTTACAATGAGCAGTTCTTC. It is translated as CASSSRTSGVYNEQFF.

This chain links TRBV9 with TRBJ1-2; D possibly corresponds to TRBD1 (6 bases). The CDR3 has 14 amino acids. The V gene's germline CDR1 is SGDLS and CDR2 YYNGEE. V shed 4 bases and J shed 7 bases, with 17 bases lying between them. This chain's CDR3 is CASSPGGGRSGYTF. In nucleotides, the CDR3 is TGTGCCAGCAGCCCCGGGGGGGGCCGGAGTGGCTACACCTTC.

This sequence joins TRBV7-9 and TRBJ2-1; possible D gene TRBD2, 5 bases. Trimming stripped 5 bases from V and 8 bases from J, with 16 bases between. Germline assignment: CDR1 SEHNR and CDR2 FQNEAQ (reference sequence). The CDR3 has 14 amino acids. Written as DNA, the CDR3 is TGTGCCAGCAGCCCAAAGACCCCTAGCCATGAGCAGTTCTTC. Translation: CASSPKTPSHEQFF.

This sequence joins TRBV4-1 and TRBJ2-3; no firm D call. CDR3 length: 15 amino acids. Germline CDR1 and CDR2: MGHRA and YSYEKL. The V end lost 0 bases, the J end lost 5 bases, and 12 bases lay between the germline ends. Here the CDR3 reads CASSQDRVGGDTQYF. The CDR3 nucleotides are TGCGCCAGCAGCCAAGATAGAGTCGGCGGAGATACGCAGTATTTT.

V and J are TRBV4-3 and TRBJ2-2; D is perhaps TRBD1 (5 bases). The CDR3 has 17 amino acids. The germline V gene encodes CDR1 LGHNA and CDR2 YSLEER. The germline V and J ends were trimmed by 0 bases and 3 bases, with 14 bases remaining between them. Written as DNA, the CDR3 is TGCGCCAGCAGCCAAGAAGGGGCAGGGTCTTACACCGGGGAGCTGTTTTTT. Protein: CASSQEGAGSYTGELFF.

This chain connects TRBV4-2 to TRBJ1-2; TRBD1 is a possible D gene (5 bases). Trimming pared 1 base from V and 7 bases from J, leaving 19 bases between. Germline CDR1 is LGHNA and CDR2 is YNFKEQ. This CDR3 contains 16 residues. The CDR3 loop is CASSQAPVGQFGGYTF. The DNA of the CDR3 is TGTGCCAGCAGCCAAGCCCCCGTGGGGCAGTTTGGTGGCTACACCTTC.

CDR3 in amino acids: CASSQGDLNGYTF. The CDR3 DNA follows: TGTGCCAGCAGCCAAGGGGACTTAAATGGCTACACCTTC. The rearrangement uses TRBV14 and TRBJ1-2, with D perhaps matching TRBD1 (5 bases). CDR1 SGHDN and CDR2 FVKESK come from the germline V gene. This CDR3 region has 13 residues. V lost 1 base to trimming and J lost 6 bases, with 9 bases between them.

The chain uses TRBV2 and TRBJ2-7; 7 nucleotides match TRBD1. The junction had 18 bases not matched to a gene; V was cut back by 6 bases and J by 4 bases. Germline CDR1 is SNHLY and CDR2 is FYNNEI. The CDR3 totals 17 residues. The CDR3 sequence: CASRRDSGLITLYEQYF. CDR3 nucleotides: TGTGCCAGCAGAAGGGACAGTGGGCTTATCACCCTTTACGAGCAGTACTTC.

The chain links TRBV4-1 to TRBJ2-7; D is ambiguous. The CDR3 sequence is 15 residues long. V lost 0 bases, J lost 3 bases, and 12 bases lay in between. CDR1 and CDR2 (germline): MGHRA, YSYEKL. This CDR3 reads CASSQDPAQHYEQYF. The CDR3 DNA sequence: TGCGCCAGCAGCCAAGATCCAGCACAGCACTACGAGCAGTACTTC.

The chain has TRBV6-1 and TRBJ2-2, with D perhaps TRBD2 (6 bases). The CDR3 loop spans 12 amino acids. Germline CDR1 is MNHNS and CDR2 is SASEGT. Trimming cost V 5 bases and J 8 bases, with 9 bases left between them. The CDR3 loop is CASSPEGGELFF. The CDR3 nucleotides are TGTGCCAGCAGTCCGGAGGGGGGGGAGCTGTTTTTT.

The chain carries TRBV10-3 and TRBJ1-2; a weak D match, TRBD1 (6 bases). The CDR3 is 15 amino acids. V was cut by 11 bases and J by 2 bases, with 21 bases left in between. The germline V gene encodes CDR1 ENHRY and CDR2 SYGVKD. CDR3 loop: CAAHAGADENYGYTF. The DNA of the CDR3 is TGTGCCGCCCATGCAGGGGCCGATGAGAACTATGGCTACACCTTC.

There are a few counts of this clone. The J gene is TRBJ2-4, the V gene TRBV7-2; D not certain. Between the trimmed V and J ends, which lost 1 base and 1 base, there was a span of 11 bases. CDR3 size: 16 residues. Germline CDR1 reads SGHTA; CDR2 reads FQGNSA. The DNA of the CDR3 is TGTGCCAGCAGCTTAGAAGCTTTCGGGGCCAAAAACATTCAGTACTTC. It translates to CASSLEAFGAKNIQYF.

This sequence joins TRBV30 and TRBJ2-5; TRBD2 matches 7 bases. V dropped 3 bases and J dropped 4; count of bases not matched to a gene: 5. This CDR3 has 13 amino acids. The germline V gene encodes CDR1 GTSNPN and CDR2 SVGIG (reference sequence). The DNA of the CDR3 is TGTGCCTGGAGGCTAGCGGTGATAGAGACCCAGTACTTC. Translation: CAWRLAVIETQYF.

This chain uses TRBV7-9 with TRBJ2-3; TRBD1 is a possible D gene (5 bases). V was pared by 4 bases and J by 2 bases, with 13 bases between. Germline CDR1 reads SEHNR; CDR2 reads FQNEAQ (reference sequence). CDR3 size: 15 residues. The CDR3 loop is CASSSAGSFTDTQYF. The CDR3, as DNA: TGTGCCAGCAGCTCCGCAGGGTCGTTCACAGATACGCAGTATTTT.

The chain recombines TRBV5-1 with TRBJ1-1, with D unresolved. The length of the CDR3 is 17 residues. The germline V gene has CDR1 SGHRS and CDR2 YFSETQ. Trimming stripped 3 bases from V and 1 base from J, with 19 bases between. CDR3 DNA: TGCGCCAGCAGCTCCCCGGAGAGGGAGATATGGAACACTGAAGCTTTCTTT. Its translation: CASSSPEREIWNTEAFF.

Only a few counts were recorded for this clone. The chain joins TRBV11-2 to TRBJ1-1; D is undetermined. Germline CDR1 and CDR2: SGHAT and FQNNGV. The CDR3 consists of 13 residues. Trimming pared 1 base from V and 3 bases from J, leaving 6 bases between. The DNA of the CDR3 is TGTGCCAGCAGCTTAGTTCCGGACACTGAAGCTTTCTTT. Its protein product is CASSLVPDTEAFF.

This chain connects TRBV2 to TRBJ1-1; the D is unclear. Trimming took off 6 bases at V and 11 bases at J, with 16 bases between the two ends. CDR1 is SNHLY and CDR2 is FYNNEI in the germline V gene. The CDR3 is 12 amino acids. The CDR3 region has the DNA TGTGCCAGCAGGCGACAAGTAAGAGATGCTTTCTTT. Protein: CASRRQVRDAFF.

The chain recombines TRBV2 with TRBJ2-1; TRBD2 agrees at 11 bases. V lost 7 bases to trimming and J lost 7 bases; unmatched junction nucleotides: 9. Per germline, CDR1 SNHLY and CDR2 FYNNEI. The CDR3 consists of 15 residues. The CDR3 nucleotides read TGTGCCAGCACCGGTAGCGGGAGGGCTGGGAATGAGCAGTTCTTC. Translated: CASTGSGRAGNEQFF.

This chain uses TRBV7-2 with TRBJ2-7, with D possibly TRBD1 on 5 matching bases. Germline loops: CDR1 SGHTA, CDR2 FQGNSA. This CDR3 has 14 amino acids. V gave up 2 bases and J gave up 2 bases, with 10 bases separating them. The CDR3 DNA reads TGTGCCAGCAGCTTACAGGGAACCCCCTACGAGCAGTACTTC. Its translation is CASSLQGTPYEQYF.